The next 5 T cell receptor beta chains were all read from a single sample in a study of blood T cell repertoires in COVID-19. Sequencing was performed with immunoSEQ multiplex PCR; in TCRdb, only in-frame clones are kept and a portion is missing. The sample has 100,000 to 150,000 clones; more than 70% are singletons. The sample taken for sequencing was peripheral blood. Source of these receptors: a woman aged 25 to 39 who had recovered from COVID-19.

With respect to this clone: Different DNA sequences within this sample yield the same CDR3. The chain links TRBV3-1 (or the pseudogene TRBV3-2) to TRBJ1-5; possible D gene TRBD1, 5 bases. From germline, CDR1 is LGHDT and CDR2 YNNKEL (reference sequence). The CDR3 loop spans 12 amino acids. The V gene lost 6 bases and the J gene lost 7 bases, with 10 bases spanning the gap. CDR3 bases: TGTGCCAGCAGTCCCGGGGGACAGCCCCAGCATTTT. It is translated as CASSPGGQPQHF.

This clone was recorded once. This chain uses TRBV3-1 (or the pseudogene TRBV3-2) with TRBJ2-5, with 11 bases identical to TRBD2. Germline V gene lookup returns CDR1 LGHDT and CDR2 YNNKEL (reference sequence). The CDR3 consists of 16 residues. The V gene end was trimmed by 3 bases and the J gene end by 1 base; junction bases not matched to a gene: 4. CDR3 in amino acids: CASSQGLAASQETQYF. CDR3 DNA sequence: TGTGCCAGCAGCCAGGGACTAGCGGCCTCCCAAGAGACCCAGTACTTC.

The chain couples TRBV5-1 to TRBJ2-5, with TRBD2 identical over 8 bases. The J segment lost 2 bases and the V segment lost 3 bases, leaving 12 bases of the junction unmatched. Germline CDR1 is SGHRS and CDR2 is YFSETQ. The CDR3 covers 17 residues. DNA of the CDR3: TGCGCCAGCAGCTCCGGGTGGGCTAGCGGGCGACAAGAGACCCAGTACTTC. Protein product: CASSSGWASGRQETQYF. Using reference TRBV5-1 and TRBJ2-5 for the parts outside the CDR3, the full variable domain is KAGVTQTPRYLIKTRGQQVTLSCSPISGHRSVSWYQQTPGQGLQFLFEYFSETQRNKGNFPGRFSGRQFSNSRSEMNVSTLELGDSALYLCASSSGWASGRQETQYFGPGTRLLVL.

This chain joins TRBV7-9 and TRBJ1-3, with TRBD1 matching over 9 bases. CDR1 and CDR2 from the germline V gene are SEHNR and FQNEAQ (reference sequence). The V segment lost 0 bases and the J segment 7 bases; nucleotides outside the gene matches: 10. The CDR3 is 17 amino acids. Here the CDR3 reads CASSLAGTGQIGNTIYF. CDR3 DNA: TGTGCCAGCAGCTTAGCCGGGACAGGGCAGATCGGGAACACCATATATTTT.

The chain joins TRBV12-3 or TRBV12-4 to TRBJ1-2; the match to TRBD1 covers 7 bases. This CDR3 spans 13 amino acids. Trimming removed 3 bases from V and 7 bases from J; junction bases left unmatched: 5. In DNA form, the CDR3 reads TGTGCCAGCAGTTTGGCAGGGGGTCGTGGCTACACCTTC. Translation gives CASSLAGGRGYTF.